This T cell receptor (beta chain) was sequenced for a study of Graves' ophthalmopathy and Graves' hyperthyroidism. Germline loops: CDR1 MNHEY, CDR2 SVGAGI. This CDR3 has 17 amino acids. Study-wide results and limits: Detected in blood as well were most expanded thyroid clonotypes with frequency above 0.001.

The authors amplified TCR beta CDR3 regions from RNA transcripts. Following a first-round RT-PCR that used HTBI primers, a second-round multiplex PCR was carried out. One entry per CDR3 protein, called by TCRdb with MiXCR from the multiplex PCR reads. Of around 590,000 distinct CDR3 sequences listed, roughly 40% are singletons. Aged 18 to 65, hyperthyroidism patients had been newly diagnosed, with under 2 months' duration. Pregnant or lactating patients and those with other autoimmune diseases or uncontrolled infections were excluded. Clinicians diagnosed using symptoms, serum thyroxine, TRAb, thyroid ultrasound and orbital computed tomography. Remarks on this clonotype: The antigen remains undetermined. One end of the junction is discordant with germline, which a read error may explain.

V and J are TRBV6-5 and TRBJ2-5; TRBD1 aligns across 7 bases. This TCR was sampled from an adult man with Graves' hyperthyroidism. What was sequenced was peripheral blood or thyroid tissue (not recorded which). CDR3 region: CASRYSAYRGMEETQYF. In DNA form, the CDR3 reads TGTGCCAGCAGATACTCGGCCTACAGGGGCATGGAAGAGACCCAGTACTTC.